These T cell receptor beta chains were read from a single sample in a study of shared T cell receptors in the human thymus. Libraries were prepared by immunoSEQ multiplex PCR; TCRdb keeps only in-frame clonotypes and omits some of them. The data contain 650,000 to 950,000 clones, approximately 85% of them singletons. Separately, the same data were catalogued under a study of human thymus T cells.

Sequenced material: thymocytes. Source of these receptors: a girl under three years old with a congenital heart defect. Each CDR3 is given with its conserved first and last residue. The D gene is left open where the match is weak. Where a row states a size, it is once, few, many or the class of an expanded clone; other rows omit it.

j_call: TRBJ1-4
d_call: .
v_call: TRBV4-1
clone_size: .
cdr3_nt: TGCGCCAGCAGCCTCTTCCTACCGACAGGAATGGGTGAAAAACTGTTTTTT
cdr3_aa: CASSLFLPTGMGEKLFF

j_call: TRBJ2-3
d_call: .
v_call: TRBV7-2
clone_size: .
cdr3_nt: TGTGCCAGCAGCCAAGAACGGGTAAACACAGATACGCAGTATTTT
cdr3_aa: CASSQERVNTDTQYF

j_call: TRBJ1-4
d_call: TRBD1
v_call: TRBV28
clone_size: .
cdr3_nt: TGTGCCAGCAGAAATCGCGGCAAGACAGGGGGTGAAAAACTGTTTTTT
cdr3_aa: CASRNRGKTGGEKLFF

j_call: TRBJ2-1
d_call: .
v_call: TRBV6-1
clone_size: .
cdr3_nt: TGTGCCAGCAGTGAACGGGAACAGGGCACCTACAATGAGCAGTTCTTC
cdr3_aa: CASSEREQGTYNEQFF

j_call: TRBJ1-5
d_call: .
v_call: TRBV19
clone_size: .
cdr3_nt: TGTGCCAGTAGTGCTTCGACTGACAGCAATCAGCCCCAGCATTTT
cdr3_aa: CASSASTDSNQPQHF

j_call: TRBJ1-2
d_call: TRBD1
v_call: TRBV2
clone_size: .
cdr3_nt: TGTGCCAGCAGTGAAAAGGGGGCAGGCGGCTACACCTTC
cdr3_aa: CASSEKGAGGYTF

j_call: TRBJ2-3
d_call: TRBD1
v_call: TRBV28
clone_size: .
cdr3_nt: TGTGCCAGCAGTTGGAGTAAGACAGGGAACCCCGTCTCAGATACGCAGTATTTT
cdr3_aa: CASSWSKTGNPVSDTQYF

j_call: TRBJ1-1
d_call: TRBD1
v_call: TRBV6-5
clone_size: .
cdr3_nt: TGTGCCAGCAGCCGGACAGGGGGAGACACTGAAGCTTTCTTT
cdr3_aa: CASSRTGGDTEAFF

j_call: TRBJ1-5
d_call: TRBD1
v_call: TRBV2
clone_size: few
cdr3_nt: TGTGCCAGCAGTACGTTCGACAGGGTGATACCGAAGGTCAGCAATCAGCCCCAGCATTTT
cdr3_aa: CASSTFDRVIPKVSNQPQHF

j_call: TRBJ2-5
d_call: .
v_call: TRBV14
clone_size: .
cdr3_nt: TGTGCCAGCAGCCAAGTTGAGCGAGGGGGAGAGACCCAGTACTTC
cdr3_aa: CASSQVERGGETQYF

j_call: TRBJ1-2
d_call: .
v_call: TRBV14
clone_size: .
cdr3_nt: TGTGCCAGCAGCCAAGTAGGCAAAGGGGCTAACTATGGCTACACCTTC
cdr3_aa: CASSQVGKGANYGYTF

j_call: TRBJ1-6
d_call: .
v_call: TRBV7-9
clone_size: .
cdr3_nt: TGTGCCAGCAGCCCCGCGGCAGGGGCAAATAATTCACCCCTCCACTTT
cdr3_aa: CASSPAAGANNSPLHF

j_call: TRBJ2-5
d_call: TRBD1
v_call: TRBV6-1
clone_size: .
cdr3_nt: TGTGCCAGCAGTGAAAGTCAAGGGACAGAGAAGACCCAGTACTTC
cdr3_aa: CASSESQGTEKTQYF

j_call: TRBJ1-4
d_call: .
v_call: TRBV2
clone_size: .
cdr3_nt: TGTGCCAGCAGCGTGACAGTGAACCAAGAGGAAAAACTGTTTTTT
cdr3_aa: CASSVTVNQEEKLFF

j_call: TRBJ1-2
d_call: TRBD1
v_call: TRBV4-3
clone_size: .
cdr3_nt: TGCGCCAGCAGCCAGTGGACAGACAGGGCCAACTATGGCTACACCTTC
cdr3_aa: CASSQWTDRANYGYTF

j_call: TRBJ2-3
d_call: .
v_call: TRBV2
clone_size: .
cdr3_nt: TGTGCCAGCAGTGATTCGGGGGACAGCACAGATACGCAGTATTTT
cdr3_aa: CASSDSGDSTDTQYF